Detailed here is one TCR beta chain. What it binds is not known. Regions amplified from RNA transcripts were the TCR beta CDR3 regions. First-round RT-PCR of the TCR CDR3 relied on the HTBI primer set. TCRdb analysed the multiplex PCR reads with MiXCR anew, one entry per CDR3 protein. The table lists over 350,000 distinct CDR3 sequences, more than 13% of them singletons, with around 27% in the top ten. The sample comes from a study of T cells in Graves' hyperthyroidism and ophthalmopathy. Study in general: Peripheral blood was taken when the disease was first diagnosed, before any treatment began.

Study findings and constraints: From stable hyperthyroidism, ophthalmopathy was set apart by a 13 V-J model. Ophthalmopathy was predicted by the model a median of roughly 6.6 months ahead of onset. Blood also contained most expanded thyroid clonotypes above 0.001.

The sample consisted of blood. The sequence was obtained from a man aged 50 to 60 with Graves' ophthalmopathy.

The CDR3 region is CASSFEALTNTEAFF. CDR3 sequence (DNA): TGTGCCAGCAGCTTTGAGGCTTTGACGAACACTGAAGCTTTCTTT. The chain carries TRBV7-9 and TRBJ1-1; D uncertain. The CDR3 loop spans 15 amino acids. V lost 3 bases to trimming and J lost 1 base, with 12 bases between them. The V gene's germline CDR1 is SEHNR and CDR2 FQNEAQ (reference sequence).